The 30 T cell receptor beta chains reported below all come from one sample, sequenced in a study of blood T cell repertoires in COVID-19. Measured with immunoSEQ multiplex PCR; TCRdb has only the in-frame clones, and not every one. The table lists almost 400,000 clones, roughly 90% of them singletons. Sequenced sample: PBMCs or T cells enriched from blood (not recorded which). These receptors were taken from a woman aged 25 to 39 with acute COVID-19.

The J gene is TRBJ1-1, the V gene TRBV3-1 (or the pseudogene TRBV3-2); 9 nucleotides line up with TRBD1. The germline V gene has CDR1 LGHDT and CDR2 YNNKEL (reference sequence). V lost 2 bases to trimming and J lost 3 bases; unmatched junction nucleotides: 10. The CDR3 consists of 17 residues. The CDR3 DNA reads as TGTGCCAGCAGCCAACCCCGGACAGGGGCGGGGGACACTGAAGCTTTCTTT. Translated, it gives CASSQPRTGAGDTEAFF.

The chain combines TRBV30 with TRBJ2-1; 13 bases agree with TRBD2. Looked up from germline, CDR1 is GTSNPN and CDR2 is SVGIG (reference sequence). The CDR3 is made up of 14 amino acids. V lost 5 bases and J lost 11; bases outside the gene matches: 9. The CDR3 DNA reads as TGTGCCTGGGGCATCTGGACTAGCGGGGGCCAGCAGTTCTTC. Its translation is CAWGIWTSGGQQFF.

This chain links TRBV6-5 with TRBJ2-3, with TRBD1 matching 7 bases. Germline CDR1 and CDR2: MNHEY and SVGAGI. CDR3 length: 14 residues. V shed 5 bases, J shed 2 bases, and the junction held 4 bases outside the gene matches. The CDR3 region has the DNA TGTGCCAGCAGTCTAGACAGGGCCACAGATACGCAGTATTTT. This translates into CASSLDRATDTQYF.

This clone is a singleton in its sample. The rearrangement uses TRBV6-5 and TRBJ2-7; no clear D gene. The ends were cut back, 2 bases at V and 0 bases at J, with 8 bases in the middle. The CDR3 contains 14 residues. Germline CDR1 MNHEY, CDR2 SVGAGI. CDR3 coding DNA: TGTGCCAGCAGTTACGACAAGAGCTCCTACGAGCAGTACTTC. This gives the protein CASSYDKSSYEQYF.

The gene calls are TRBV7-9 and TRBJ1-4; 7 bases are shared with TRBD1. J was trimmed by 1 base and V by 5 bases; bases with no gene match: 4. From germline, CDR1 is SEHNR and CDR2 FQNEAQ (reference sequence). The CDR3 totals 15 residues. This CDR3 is CASSPGTVTNEKLFF. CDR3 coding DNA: TGTGCCAGCAGCCCCGGGACAGTAACTAATGAAAAACTGTTTTTT.

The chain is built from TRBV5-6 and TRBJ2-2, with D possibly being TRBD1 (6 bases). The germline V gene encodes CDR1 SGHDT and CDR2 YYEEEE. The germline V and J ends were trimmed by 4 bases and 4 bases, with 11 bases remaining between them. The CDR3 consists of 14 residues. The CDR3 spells CASSQGTFTGELFF. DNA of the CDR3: TGTGCCAGCAGCCAAGGGACATTCACCGGGGAGCTGTTTTTT.

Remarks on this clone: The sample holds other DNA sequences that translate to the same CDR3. The CDR3 reads CASSRDRGYEQYF. CDR3 sequence (DNA): TGTGCCAGTAGCCGGGACAGGGGGTACGAGCAGTACTTC. The chain recombines TRBV19 with TRBJ2-7, with TRBD1 identical over 11 bases. Germline V gene lookup returns CDR1 LNHDA and CDR2 SQIVND (reference sequence). The CDR3 runs to 13 residues. V trimming: 6 bases; J trimming: 4 bases; junction bases outside the gene matches: 2. Full variable domain (missing parts from reference TRBV19 and TRBJ2-7): DGGITQSPKYLFRKEGQNVTLSCEQNLNHDAMYWYRQDPGQGLRLIYYSQIVNDFQKGDIAEGYSVSREKKESFPLTVTSAQKNPTAFYLCASSRDRGYEQYFGPGTRLTVT.

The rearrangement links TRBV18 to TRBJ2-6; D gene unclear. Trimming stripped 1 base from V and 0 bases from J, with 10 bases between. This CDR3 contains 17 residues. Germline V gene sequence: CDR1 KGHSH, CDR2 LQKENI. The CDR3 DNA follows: TGTGCCAGCTCACCACGATCCGGTAACTCTGGGGCCAACGTCCTGACTTTC. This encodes CASSPRSGNSGANVLTF.

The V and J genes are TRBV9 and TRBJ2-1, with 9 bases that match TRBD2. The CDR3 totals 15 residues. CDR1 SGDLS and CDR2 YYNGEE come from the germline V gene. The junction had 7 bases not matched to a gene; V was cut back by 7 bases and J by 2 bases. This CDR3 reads CASAGGSGAYNEQFF. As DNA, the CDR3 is TGTGCCAGCGCGGGAGGGTCGGGAGCCTACAATGAGCAGTTCTTC.

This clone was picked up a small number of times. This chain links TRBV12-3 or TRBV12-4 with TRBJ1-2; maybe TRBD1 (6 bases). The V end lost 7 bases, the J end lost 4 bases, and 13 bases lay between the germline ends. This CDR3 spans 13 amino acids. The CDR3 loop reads CASTQNRVYGYTF. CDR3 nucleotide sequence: TGTGCCAGCACCCAAAACAGGGTCTATGGCTACACCTTC.

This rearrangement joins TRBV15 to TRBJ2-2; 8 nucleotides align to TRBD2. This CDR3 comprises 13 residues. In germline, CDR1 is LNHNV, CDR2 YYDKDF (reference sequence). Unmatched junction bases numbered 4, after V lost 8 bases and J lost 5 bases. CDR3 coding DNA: TGTGCCACCCAGCGGGGGATAACCGGGGAGCTGTTTTTT. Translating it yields CATQRGITGELFF.

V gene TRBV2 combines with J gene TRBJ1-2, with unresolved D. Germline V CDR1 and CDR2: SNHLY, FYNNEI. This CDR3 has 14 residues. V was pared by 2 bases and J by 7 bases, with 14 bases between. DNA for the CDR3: TGTGCCAGCAGTGAACAGTCCTATGGCGGTGGCTACACCTTC. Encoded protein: CASSEQSYGGGYTF.

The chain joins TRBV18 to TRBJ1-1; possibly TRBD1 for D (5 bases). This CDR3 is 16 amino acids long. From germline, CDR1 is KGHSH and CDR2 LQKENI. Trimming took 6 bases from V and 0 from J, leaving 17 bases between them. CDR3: CASSPLAETVNTEAFF. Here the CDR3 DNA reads TGTGCCAGCTCCCCCTTGGCCGAGACAGTGAACACTGAAGCTTTCTTT.

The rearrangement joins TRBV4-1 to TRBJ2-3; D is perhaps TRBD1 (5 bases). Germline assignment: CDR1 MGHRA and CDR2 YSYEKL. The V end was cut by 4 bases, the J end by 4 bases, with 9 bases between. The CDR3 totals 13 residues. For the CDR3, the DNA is TGCGCCAGCAGCCCGCCAGGGCCAGATACGCAGTATTTT. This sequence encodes CASSPPGPDTQYF.

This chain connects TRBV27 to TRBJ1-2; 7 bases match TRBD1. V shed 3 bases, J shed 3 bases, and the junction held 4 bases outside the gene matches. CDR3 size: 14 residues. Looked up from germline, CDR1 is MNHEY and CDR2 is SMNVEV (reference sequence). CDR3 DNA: TGTGCCAGCAGTTTCGGCAGGGGGGACTATGGCTACACCTTC. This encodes CASSFGRGDYGYTF.

In nucleotides, the CDR3 is TGTGCCAGCAGCCAGCGACAGGGCGAAGATGAAAAACTGTTTTTT. It is translated as CASSQRQGEDEKLFF. V and J are TRBV7-9 and TRBJ1-4, with 7 bases aligning to TRBD1. The V gene end was trimmed by 5 bases and the J gene end by 6 bases; junction bases not matched to a gene: 9. From germline, CDR1 is SEHNR and CDR2 FQNEAQ (reference sequence). This CDR3 comprises 15 residues.

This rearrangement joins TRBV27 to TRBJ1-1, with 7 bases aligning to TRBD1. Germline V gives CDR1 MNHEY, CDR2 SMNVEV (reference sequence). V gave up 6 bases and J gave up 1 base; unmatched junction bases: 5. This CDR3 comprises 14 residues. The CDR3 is CASSQGDENTEAFF. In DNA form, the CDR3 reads TGTGCCAGCAGCCAGGGGGACGAGAACACTGAAGCTTTCTTT.

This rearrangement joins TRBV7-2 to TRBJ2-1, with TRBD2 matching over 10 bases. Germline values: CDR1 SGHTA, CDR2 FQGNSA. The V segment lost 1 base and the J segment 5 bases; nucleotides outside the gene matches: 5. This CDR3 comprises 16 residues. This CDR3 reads CASSLVGLAPNNEQFF. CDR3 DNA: TGTGCCAGCAGCTTAGTGGGACTAGCGCCGAACAATGAGCAGTTCTTC.

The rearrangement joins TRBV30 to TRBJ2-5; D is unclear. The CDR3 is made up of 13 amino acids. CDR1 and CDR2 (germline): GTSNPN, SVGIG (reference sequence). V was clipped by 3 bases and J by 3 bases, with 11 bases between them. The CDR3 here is CAWSGDTEETQYF. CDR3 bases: TGTGCCTGGAGCGGCGACACTGAAGAGACCCAGTACTTC.

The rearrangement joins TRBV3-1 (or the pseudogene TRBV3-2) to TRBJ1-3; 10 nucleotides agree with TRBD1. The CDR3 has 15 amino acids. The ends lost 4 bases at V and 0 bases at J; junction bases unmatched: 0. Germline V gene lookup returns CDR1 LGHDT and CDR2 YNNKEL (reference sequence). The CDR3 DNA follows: TGTGCCAGCAGCCGGGACAGGGGCTCTGGAAACACCATATATTTT. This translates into CASSRDRGSGNTIYF.

CDR3 nucleotides: TGTGCCAGCAGACACCCGGGGGACGCTGAAGCTTTCTTT. Translation gives CASRHPGDAEAFF. The V call is TRBV4-2, the J call TRBJ1-1, with D maybe TRBD1 (5 bases). The CDR3 extends over 13 amino acids. Germline-derived CDR1 and CDR2 are LGHNA and YNFKEQ. The ends were cut back, 6 bases at V and 6 bases at J, with 14 bases in the middle.

CDR3 nucleotides: TGTGCCAGTAAAGGGGACAGGGCGAACACTGAAGCTTTCTTT. Amino acids: CASKGDRANTEAFF. The genes are TRBV10-3 and TRBJ1-1, with 9 nucleotides matching TRBD1. The CDR3 runs to 14 residues. The junction had 7 bases not matched to a gene; V was cut back by 10 bases and J by 1 base. CDR1 and CDR2 (germline): ENHRY, SYGVKD.

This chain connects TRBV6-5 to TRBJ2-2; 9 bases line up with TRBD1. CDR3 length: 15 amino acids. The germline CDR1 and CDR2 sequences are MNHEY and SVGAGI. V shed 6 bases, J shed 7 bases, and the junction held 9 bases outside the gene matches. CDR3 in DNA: TGTGCCAGCAGCAGACAGGGGGGAATCGGCGGGGAGCTGTTTTTT. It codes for CASSRQGGIGGELFF.

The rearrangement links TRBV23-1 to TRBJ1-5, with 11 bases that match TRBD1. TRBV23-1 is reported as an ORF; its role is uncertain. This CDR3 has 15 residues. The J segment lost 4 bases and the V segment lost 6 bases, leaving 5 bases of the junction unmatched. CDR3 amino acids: CASSQDRGRNQPQHF. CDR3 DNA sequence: TGCGCCAGCAGCCAGGACAGGGGGCGTAATCAGCCCCAGCATTTT.

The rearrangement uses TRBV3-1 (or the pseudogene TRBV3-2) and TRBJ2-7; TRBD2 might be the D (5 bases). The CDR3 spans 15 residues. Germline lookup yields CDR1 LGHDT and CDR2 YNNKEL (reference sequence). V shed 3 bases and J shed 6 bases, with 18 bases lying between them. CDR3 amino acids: CASSHDWPGGSEQYF. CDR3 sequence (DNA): TGTGCCAGCAGCCACGATTGGCCTGGAGGTTCCGAGCAGTACTTC.

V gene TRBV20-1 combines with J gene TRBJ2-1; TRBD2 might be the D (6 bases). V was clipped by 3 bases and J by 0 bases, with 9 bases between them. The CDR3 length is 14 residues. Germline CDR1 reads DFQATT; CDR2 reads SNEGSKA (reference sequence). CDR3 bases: TGCAGTGCTAGTAGGCGGGGCTCCTACAATGAGCAGTTCTTC. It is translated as CSASRRGSYNEQFF.

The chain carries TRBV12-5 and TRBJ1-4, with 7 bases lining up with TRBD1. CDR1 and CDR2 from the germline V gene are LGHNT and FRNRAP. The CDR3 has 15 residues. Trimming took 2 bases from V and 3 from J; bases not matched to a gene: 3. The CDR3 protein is CASGLRQGANEKLFF. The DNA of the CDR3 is TGTGCTAGTGGTTTGAGGCAGGGGGCTAATGAAAAACTGTTTTTT.

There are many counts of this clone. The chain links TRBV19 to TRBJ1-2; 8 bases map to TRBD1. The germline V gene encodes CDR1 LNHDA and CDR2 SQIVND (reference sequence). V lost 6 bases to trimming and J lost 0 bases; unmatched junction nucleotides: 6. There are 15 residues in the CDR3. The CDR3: CASSQTGASNYGYTF. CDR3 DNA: TGTGCCAGTAGCCAGACAGGGGCCTCTAACTATGGCTACACCTTC. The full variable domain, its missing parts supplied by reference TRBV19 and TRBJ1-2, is DGGITQSPKYLFRKEGQNVTLSCEQNLNHDAMYWYRQDPGQGLRLIYYSQIVNDFQKGDIAEGYSVSREKKESFPLTVTSAQKNPTAFYLCASSQTGASNYGYTFGSGTRLTVV.

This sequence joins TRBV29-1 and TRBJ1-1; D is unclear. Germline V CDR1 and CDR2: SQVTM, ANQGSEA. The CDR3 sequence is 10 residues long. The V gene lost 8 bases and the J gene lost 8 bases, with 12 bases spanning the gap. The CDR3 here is CSIEFGEAFF. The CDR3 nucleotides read TGCAGCATAGAGTTCGGGGAAGCTTTCTTT. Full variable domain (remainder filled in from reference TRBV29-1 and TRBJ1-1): SAVISQKPSRDICQRGTSLTIQCQVDSQVTMMFWYRQQPGQSLTLIATANQGSEATYESGFVIDKFPISRPNLTFSTLTVSNMSPEDSSIYLCSIEFGEAFFGQGTRLTVV.

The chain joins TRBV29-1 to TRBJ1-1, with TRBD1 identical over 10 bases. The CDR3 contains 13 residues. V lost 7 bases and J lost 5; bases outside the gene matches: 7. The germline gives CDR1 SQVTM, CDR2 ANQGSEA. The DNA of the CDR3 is TGCAGCGCCGCAGACAGGGGGCAGACTGAAGCTTTCTTT. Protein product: CSAADRGQTEAFF.